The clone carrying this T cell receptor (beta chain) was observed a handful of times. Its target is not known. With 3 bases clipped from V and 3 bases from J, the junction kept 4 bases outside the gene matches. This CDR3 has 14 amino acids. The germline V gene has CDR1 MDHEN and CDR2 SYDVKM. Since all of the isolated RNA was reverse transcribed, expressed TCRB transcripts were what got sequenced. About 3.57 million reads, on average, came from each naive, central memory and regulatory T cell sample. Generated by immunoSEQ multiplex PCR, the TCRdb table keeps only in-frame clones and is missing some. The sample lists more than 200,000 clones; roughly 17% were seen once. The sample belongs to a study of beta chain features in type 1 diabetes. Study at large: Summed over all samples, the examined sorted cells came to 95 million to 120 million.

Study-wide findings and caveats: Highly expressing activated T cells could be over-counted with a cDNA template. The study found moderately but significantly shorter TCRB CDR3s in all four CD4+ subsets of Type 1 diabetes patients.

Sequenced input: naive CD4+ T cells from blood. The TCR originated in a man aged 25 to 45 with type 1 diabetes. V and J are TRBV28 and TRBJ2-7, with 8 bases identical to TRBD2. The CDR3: CASSFSGTNYEQYF. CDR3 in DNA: TGTGCCAGCAGTTTTAGCGGGACGAACTACGAGCAGTACTTC.